Below, 10 T cell receptor beta chains from the same sample are listed, as sequenced in a study of vaccination and CD4 T cells after COVID-19 (dated by TCRdb to between 2021 and 2023). Libraries came from PCR. TCRdb records Illumina iSeq 100 as the sequencer. DNA from cultured CD4+ T cells was subjected to TCR sequencing with the Oncomine TCR Beta short-read assay at the Johns Hopkins FTIC core. Using fastp trimming at Q25 and MiXCR clonotype assembly, TCRdb reanalyzed the public sequencing data and kept in-frame beta chains. Rows are combined by CDR3 protein, so each entry shows the most common genes and DNA. The sample table shows some 21,000 distinct CDR3 sequences, and 60% are seen once. Roughly 14% of the sample is in the top ten clones. Taken with the paper, the label for treatment or condition translates to: roughly 11-day PBMC culture with coronavirus spike peptide pools or control peptides (ViraFEST assay).

No cognate antigen is known for these TCRs. The sequenced sample was CD4+ T cells from blood, cultured in vitro, obtained after SARS-CoV-2 vaccination. Source of these receptors: a human donor who received a COVID-19 vaccine.

The chain links TRBV6-1 to TRBJ2-3, with 11 bases matching TRBD2. The V gene end was trimmed by 6 bases and the J gene end by 3 bases; junction bases not matched to a gene: 17. Per the germline V gene, CDR1 is MNHNS and CDR2 is SASEGT. The CDR3 is 19 amino acids. The CDR3 nucleotides are TGTGCCAGCAGCAAAAGGACTGGTCGGGCTAGCGGGGGGACAGATACGCAGTATTTT. It specifies CASSKRTGRASGGTDTQYF.

The CDR3 here is CASSLSGTGVTEAFF. CDR3 bases: TGTGCCAGCAGCTTGAGCGGGACAGGGGTCACTGAAGCTTTCTTT. The rearrangement links TRBV11-3 to TRBJ1-1; 10 bases agree with TRBD1. The junction had 5 bases not matched to a gene; V was cut back by 3 bases and J by 4 bases. Germline V gene sequence: CDR1 SGHNT, CDR2 YENEEA. The CDR3 covers 15 residues. The variable domain in full, with the rest retrieved from reference TRBV11-3 and TRBJ1-1, is EAGVVQSPRYKIIEKKQPVAFWCNPISGHNTLYWYLQNLGQGPELLIRYENEEAVDDSQLPKDRFSAERLKGVDSTLKIQPAELGDSAVYLCASSLSGTGVTEAFFGQGTRLTVV.

This clonotype was detected a few times. The J gene is TRBJ1-5, the V gene TRBV20-1; no clear D gene. From germline, CDR1 is DFQATT and CDR2 SNEGSKA (reference sequence). V lost 0 bases and J 0 bases, leaving 12 bases between the germline ends. The CDR3 runs 16 residues. CDR3 in amino acids: CSARDDSRYSNQPQHF. DNA of the CDR3: TGCAGTGCTAGAGATGATAGCAGGTATAGCAATCAGCCCCAGCATTTT.

The chain has TRBV10-3 and TRBJ2-7, with D hard to call. This CDR3 region has 13 residues. Germline CDR1 is ENHRY and CDR2 is SYGVKD. V lost 2 bases and J lost 1, with 6 bases in between. For the CDR3, the DNA is TGTGCCATCAGTGAGACAGAGTCCTACGAGCAGTACTTC. This translates into CAISETESYEQYF.

The chain employs TRBV6-1 and TRBJ1-5, with a weak D call TRBD1 (6 bases). Germline V CDR1 and CDR2: MNHNS, SASEGT. Trimming stripped 9 bases from V and 0 bases from J, with 12 bases between. The CDR3 extends over 14 amino acids. CDR3 nucleotide sequence: TGTGCCAGTAGACAGGATCTTAGCAATCAGCCCCAGCATTTT. This encodes CASRQDLSNQPQHF.

This clonotype has just a few counts. The CDR3 DNA reads TGTGCCATCAGTGACAGGGACAGGGGGCAGGGCTACACCTTC. This sequence encodes CAISDRDRGQGYTF. J is TRBJ1-2 and V is TRBV10-3; 12 bases fit TRBD1. V lost 3 bases, J lost 8 bases, and 4 bases stayed unmatched. CDR1 ENHRY and CDR2 SYGVKD come from the germline V gene. The CDR3 is made up of 14 amino acids.

This clonotype was seen just once. The chain couples TRBV19 to TRBJ2-7; D remains ambiguous. V was trimmed by 0 bases and J by 2 bases, leaving 8 bases between them. CDR3 length: 14 amino acids. Germline loops: CDR1 LNHDA, CDR2 SQIVND (reference sequence). The CDR3 coding sequence is TGTGCCAGTAGTATAGACCTCAGGACCTACGAGCAGTACTTC. Its translation: CASSIDLRTYEQYF.

CDR3 coding DNA: TGTGCCAGTAGTATAGGGGTAGGAAGGGGGCTCACTGAAGCTTTCTTT. Protein: CASSIGVGRGLTEAFF. V gene TRBV19 combines with J gene TRBJ1-1, with 7 bases lining up with TRBD1. The V gene end was trimmed by 1 base and the J gene end by 4 bases; junction bases not matched to a gene: 9. CDR1 LNHDA and CDR2 SQIVND come from the germline V gene (reference sequence). The CDR3 contains 16 residues.

The J gene is TRBJ2-3, the V gene TRBV6-5, with 7 nucleotides matching TRBD1. This CDR3 spans 15 amino acids. Trimming cost V 2 bases and J 3 bases; bases outside gene matches: 5. Germline V gene data show CDR1 as MNHEY and CDR2 as SVGAGI. CDR3 coding DNA: TGTGCCAGCAGTTACACGGGACAGCTTACAGATACGCAGTATTTT. This sequence encodes CASSYTGQLTDTQYF.

The chain combines TRBV7-6 with TRBJ2-5; D might be TRBD2 (5 bases). With 3 bases removed from V and 5 bases from J, the gap between germline ends came to 7 bases. Germline values: CDR1 SGHVS, CDR2 FNYEAQ. The CDR3 loop spans 12 amino acids. The CDR3 protein is CASSFQRETQYF. The DNA for the CDR3 is TGTGCCAGCAGCTTTCAGCGGGAGACCCAGTACTTC.